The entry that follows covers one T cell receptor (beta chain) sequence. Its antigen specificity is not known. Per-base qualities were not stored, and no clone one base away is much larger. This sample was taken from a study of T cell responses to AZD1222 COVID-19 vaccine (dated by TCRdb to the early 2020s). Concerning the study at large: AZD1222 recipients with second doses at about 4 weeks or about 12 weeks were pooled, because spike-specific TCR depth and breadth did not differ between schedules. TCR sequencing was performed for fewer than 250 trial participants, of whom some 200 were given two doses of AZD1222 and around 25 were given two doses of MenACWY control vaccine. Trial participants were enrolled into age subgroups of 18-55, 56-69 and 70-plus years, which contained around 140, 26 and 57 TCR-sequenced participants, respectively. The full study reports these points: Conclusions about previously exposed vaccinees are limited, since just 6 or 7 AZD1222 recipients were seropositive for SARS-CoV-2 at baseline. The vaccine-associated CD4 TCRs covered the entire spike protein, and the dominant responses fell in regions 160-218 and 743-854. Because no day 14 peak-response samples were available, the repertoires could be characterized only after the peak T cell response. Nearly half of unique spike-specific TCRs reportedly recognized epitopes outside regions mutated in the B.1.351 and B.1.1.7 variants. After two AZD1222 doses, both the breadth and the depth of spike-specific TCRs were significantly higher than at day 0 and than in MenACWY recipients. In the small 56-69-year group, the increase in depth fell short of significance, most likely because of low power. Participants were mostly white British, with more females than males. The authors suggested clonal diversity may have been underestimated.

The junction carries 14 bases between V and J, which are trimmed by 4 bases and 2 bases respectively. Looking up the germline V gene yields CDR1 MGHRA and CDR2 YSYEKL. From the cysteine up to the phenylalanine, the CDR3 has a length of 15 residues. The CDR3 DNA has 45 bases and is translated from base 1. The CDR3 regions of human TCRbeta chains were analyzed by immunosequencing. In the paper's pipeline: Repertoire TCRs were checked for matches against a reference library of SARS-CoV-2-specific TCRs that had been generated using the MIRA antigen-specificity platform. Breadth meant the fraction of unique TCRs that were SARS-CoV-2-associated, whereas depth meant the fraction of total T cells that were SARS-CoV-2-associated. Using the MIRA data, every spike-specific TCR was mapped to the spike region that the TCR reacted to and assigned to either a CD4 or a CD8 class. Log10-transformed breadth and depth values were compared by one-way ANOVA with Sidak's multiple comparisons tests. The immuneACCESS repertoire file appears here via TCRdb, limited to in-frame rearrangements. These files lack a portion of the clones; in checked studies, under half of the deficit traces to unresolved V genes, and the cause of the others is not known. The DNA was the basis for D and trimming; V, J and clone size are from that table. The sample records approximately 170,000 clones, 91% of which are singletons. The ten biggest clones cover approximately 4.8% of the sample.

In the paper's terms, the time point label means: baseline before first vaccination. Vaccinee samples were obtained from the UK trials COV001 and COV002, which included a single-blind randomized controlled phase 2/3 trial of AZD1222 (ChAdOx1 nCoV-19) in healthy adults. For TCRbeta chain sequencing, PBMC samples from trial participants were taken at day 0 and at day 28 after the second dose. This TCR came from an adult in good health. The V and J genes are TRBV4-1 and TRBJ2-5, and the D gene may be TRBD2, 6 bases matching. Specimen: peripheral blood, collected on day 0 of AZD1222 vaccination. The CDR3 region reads CASSRYGGPQETQYF. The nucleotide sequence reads TGCGCCAGCAGCCGATACGGAGGGCCTCAAGAGACCCAGTACTTC.